These 30 T cell receptor beta chains were all obtained from the same sample, sequenced in a study of monozygotic twins with inflammatory bowel disease. TCRdb reprocessed the 5' RACE reads, keeping one entry per CDR3 protein, no DNA. The sample includes some 400,000 distinct CDR3 sequences. The sample was blood. The receptors originated from a human donor with ulcerative colitis or Crohn's disease, or a healthy co-twin of an affected twin (not recorded which).

This chain connects TRBV12-3 or TRBV12-4 to TRBJ1-6; TCRdb calls TRBD1, which cannot be checked without DNA. The CDR3 has 14 amino acids. The CDR3 reads CASSQAPGYSPLHF.

The V gene is TRBV25-1, the J gene TRBJ2-7; with no DNA, the TCRdb D assignment of TRBD1 cannot be verified. The CDR3 is made up of 12 amino acids. Germline CDR1 MGHDK, CDR2 SYGVNS. The CDR3 sequence is CASSWGWGEQYF.

V is TRBV20-1 and J is TRBJ2-1; TCRdb's D gene call, TRBD2, goes unchecked for lack of DNA. Per the germline V gene, CDR1 is DFQATT and CDR2 is SNEGSKA (reference sequence). This CDR3 has 16 amino acids. This CDR3 is CSARVGTSRYYNEQFF.

The chain uses TRBV10-3 and TRBJ2-7; TCRdb's D gene call, TRBD1, goes unchecked for lack of DNA. CDR3 length: 14 residues. Germline V gene sequence: CDR1 ENHRY, CDR2 SYGVKD. The CDR3: CAIKAGAGVYEQYF.

The chain joins TRBV5-1 to TRBJ2-7; no DNA is available, so the TRBD1 call from TCRdb remains unchecked. This CDR3 is built from 16 residues. Germline V gene data show CDR1 as SGHRS and CDR2 as YFSETQ. The CDR3 sequence: CASSLVIGTGAAEQYF. Looking up the rest from reference TRBV5-1 and TRBJ2-7 gives the full variable domain: KAGVTQTPRYLIKTRGQQVTLSCSPISGHRSVSWYQQTPGQGLQFLFEYFSETQRNKGNFPGRFSGRQFSNSRSEMNVSTLELGDSALYLCASSLVIGTGAAEQYFGPGTRLTVT.

The gene calls are TRBV11-2 and TRBJ2-5; the TRBD1 assignment by TCRdb is unverifiable without DNA. The V gene's germline CDR1 is SGHAT and CDR2 FQNNGV. CDR3 size: 15 residues. CDR3 loop: CASTWGSRDGETQYF.

The chain has TRBV7-6 and TRBJ1-1. Looked up from germline, CDR1 is SGHVS and CDR2 is FNYEAQ. The CDR3 consists of 19 residues. CDR3 sequence: CASTPRVFCEQEPDTEAFF.

Here the CDR3 reads CASSSTRLTSGGRFF. The chain is built from TRBV11-2 and TRBJ2-1; TCRdb designates TRBD2, a call that cannot be tested without DNA. The germline V gene encodes CDR1 SGHAT and CDR2 FQNNGV. The CDR3 spans 15 residues.

The chain links TRBV5-1 to TRBJ2-6. Looked up from germline, CDR1 is SGHRS and CDR2 is YFSETQ. The CDR3 covers 18 residues. CDR3 sequence reads: CASSTTSIAASGANVLTF.

The chain combines TRBV19 with TRBJ2-1; the TCRdb call, TRBD1, lacks DNA for checking. The CDR3 spans 18 residues. CDR1 is LNHDA and CDR2 is SQIVND in the germline V gene (reference sequence). This CDR3 reads CASSISPSIFAWGNEQFF.

The V call is TRBV5-1, the J call TRBJ2-5; TCRdb reports TRBD2, a call that lacks DNA to check it against. This CDR3 is 18 amino acids long. CDR1 is SGHRS and CDR2 is YFSETQ in the germline V gene. CDR3 protein: CASSLSSIGLAGAETQYF.

This rearrangement joins TRBV6-5 to TRBJ1-2; TCRdb lists TRBD1, though no DNA is available to test this call. The germline V gene has CDR1 MNHEY and CDR2 SVGAGI. This CDR3 is built from 14 residues. CDR3 region: CASSYRGVGYGYTF.

The chain joins TRBV2 to TRBJ2-1. This CDR3 is built from 12 residues. Germline CDR1 is SNHLY and CDR2 is FYNNEI. The CDR3 is CASKVHPNEQFF.

The chain combines TRBV18 with TRBJ2-4; the TCRdb D gene call, TRBD1, has no DNA to confirm it. The CDR3 length is 15 residues. Germline-derived CDR1 and CDR2 are KGHSH and LQKENI. Here the CDR3 reads CASSFSEATGNIQYF.

The rearrangement joins TRBV30 to TRBJ2-2; TCRdb's D gene call, TRBD2, goes unchecked for lack of DNA. CDR3 length: 15 amino acids. Looked up from germline, CDR1 is GTSNPN and CDR2 is SVGIG (reference sequence). CDR3 residues: CAWIPSGSGPGELFF.

This CDR3 reads CASGGGANTGELFF. The gene calls are TRBV6-1 and TRBJ2-2; TCRdb's assignment of TRBD1 cannot be checked, as there is no DNA. This CDR3 has 14 amino acids. Germline assignment: CDR1 MNHNS and CDR2 SASEGT.

The chain employs TRBV27 and TRBJ2-7; absent DNA, TCRdb's TRBD2 call cannot be checked. The germline V gene has CDR1 MNHEY and CDR2 SMNVEV (reference sequence). The CDR3 spans 14 residues. The chain's CDR3 is CASSPTPALYEQYF.

The gene calls are TRBV7-2 and TRBJ2-2; TCRdb returns TRBD2, unconfirmable since there is no DNA. Germline CDR1 and CDR2: SGHTA and FQGNSA. The CDR3 is made up of 15 amino acids. CDR3 protein: CASSYGLDNTGELFF. The full variable domain, in which reference TRBV7-2 and TRBJ2-2 provide the parts outside the CDR3, is GAGVSQSPSNKVTEKGKDVELRCDPISGHTALYWYRQSLGQGLEFLIYFQGNSAPDKSGLPSDRFSAERTGGSVSTLTIQRTQQEDSAVYLCASSYGLDNTGELFFGEGSRLTVL.

This chain connects TRBV20-1 to TRBJ1-2; lacking DNA, the TRBD1 call made by TCRdb goes unchecked. The CDR3 runs to 14 residues. Germline assignment: CDR1 DFQATT and CDR2 SNEGSKA (reference sequence). CDR3 region: CSATSGGQNYGYTF.

The CDR3 spells CASSLPTSGGAEDTQYF. The genes are TRBV5-1 and TRBJ2-3; no DNA is available, so the TRBD2 call from TCRdb remains unchecked. Germline lookup yields CDR1 SGHRS and CDR2 YFSETQ. CDR3 length: 17 residues.

The chain is built from TRBV6-5 and TRBJ1-2. Looked up from germline, CDR1 is MNHEY and CDR2 is SVGAGI. CDR3 length equals 12 residues. This chain's CDR3 is CASSSAGSGYTF.

The rearrangement joins TRBV5-4 to TRBJ2-2; the TCRdb call, TRBD1, lacks DNA for checking. This CDR3 region has 17 residues. The germline V gene encodes CDR1 SGHNT and CDR2 YYREEE (reference sequence). CDR3 loop: CASSLPGRGSNTGELFF.

The gene calls are TRBV12-3 or TRBV12-4 and TRBJ2-6; no DNA is available, so the TRBD1 call from TCRdb remains unchecked. The CDR3 loop spans 15 amino acids. The CDR3 sequence: CASRTRGVGANVLTF.

The chain uses TRBV2 and TRBJ2-1. The germline V gene encodes CDR1 SNHLY and CDR2 FYNNEI. This CDR3 comprises 14 residues. The CDR3 region is CASRTIITGNEQFF. The variable domain in full, with the rest retrieved from reference TRBV2 and TRBJ2-1, is EPEVTQTPSHQVTQMGQEVILRCVPISNHLYFYWYRQILGQKVEFLVSFYNNEISEKSEIFDDQFSVERPDGSNFTLKIRSTKLEDSAMYFCASRTIITGNEQFFGPGTRLTVL.

CDR3 sequence reads: CAWSTTGLHGYTF. The chain combines TRBV30 with TRBJ1-2; without DNA, the TCRdb call of TRBD1 cannot be checked. CDR1 and CDR2 from the germline V gene are GTSNPN and SVGIG (reference sequence). The CDR3 runs to 13 residues. Filled out from reference TRBV30 and TRBJ1-2, the complete variable domain reads SQTIHQWPATLVQPVGSPLSLECTVEGTSNPNLYWYRQAAGRGLQLLFYSVGIGQISSEVPQNLSASRPQDRQFILSSKKLLLSDSGFYLCAWSTTGLHGYTFGSGTRLTVV.

The chain has TRBV5-5 and TRBJ1-1; TCRdb outputs TRBD1, but without DNA this stays unchecked. Germline CDR1 is SGHKS and CDR2 is YYEKEE (reference sequence). This CDR3 comprises 13 residues. The CDR3 loop is CASSPGQGTEAFF.

V gene TRBV29-1 combines with J gene TRBJ2-3; TCRdb's D call of TRBD2 is untestable without DNA. The V gene's germline CDR1 is SQVTM and CDR2 ANQGSEA. The CDR3 length is 13 residues. This CDR3 is CSVGRGPTDTQYF.

This chain connects TRBV20-1 to TRBJ2-2; the TRBD1 assignment by TCRdb is unverifiable without DNA. The germline gives CDR1 DFQATT, CDR2 SNEGSKA (reference sequence). This CDR3 region has 15 residues. The CDR3 reads CSARKGGAEPGELFF.

The chain recombines TRBV7-9 with TRBJ2-1. The CDR3 covers 15 residues. Looked up from germline, CDR1 is SEHNR and CDR2 is FQNEAQ (reference sequence). CDR3 protein: CASSSRQPPYNEQFF.

The CDR3 loop reads CASSQEGVSWGEQYF. The gene calls are TRBV3-1 and TRBJ2-7; TCRdb indicates TRBD1, and absent DNA this call remains unverified. The germline V gene encodes CDR1 LGHDT and CDR2 YNNKEL (reference sequence). The CDR3 consists of 15 residues.